The 17 T cell receptor beta chains listed next were all sequenced from one sample in a study of blood T cells in healthy people across ages. It was with a sample-barcoded 5' primer and a J-beta primer mix that a second PCR of about 7 to 12 cycles was run. TCRdb re-derived calls from the 5' RACE reads in MiXCR, one entry per CDR3 protein. Counted here are nearly 1 million distinct CDR3 sequences, just over 50% occurring once; the ten biggest clones make up about a fifth. Sequenced sample: blood. The receptors were sampled from a woman aged 55-75 years in good health.

A few counts support this clonotype. V usage is TRBV24-1 and J usage is TRBJ2-5, with D perhaps matching TRBD1 (6 bases). The germline gives CDR1 KGHDR, CDR2 SFDVKD. This CDR3 spans 15 amino acids. Trimming shortened V by 4 bases and J by 2 bases, and 13 bases separated the two germline ends. The CDR3 DNA reads as TGTGCCACCAGTGAGCCAGGGGTGAAACAAGAGACCCAGTACTTC. It translates to CATSEPGVKQETQYF.

V is TRBV12-3 or TRBV12-4 and J is TRBJ1-3; D is undetermined. V dropped 3 bases and J dropped 2 bases, with 14 bases sitting between them. The CDR3 has 16 amino acids. CDR3 loop: CASSFPSGATGNTIYF. In DNA, the CDR3 is TGTGCCAGCAGTTTCCCGAGCGGAGCTACTGGAAACACCATATATTTT.

This clonotype was seen more than once but under ten times. The chain uses TRBV7-2 and TRBJ2-7; D is ambiguous. The CDR3 consists of 14 residues. V was cut by 5 bases and J by 7 bases, with 18 bases left in between. Looked up from germline, CDR1 is SGHTA and CDR2 is FQGNSA. The CDR3 DNA follows: TGTGCCAGCAGCGGTTCGACACCCTACTTGGAGCAGTACTTC. It codes for CASSGSTPYLEQYF.

V usage is TRBV20-1 and J usage is TRBJ2-1, with unresolved D. This CDR3 contains 12 residues. V was trimmed by 6 bases and J by 8 bases, leaving 14 bases between them. The germline gives CDR1 DFQATT, CDR2 SNEGSKA (reference sequence). CDR3 DNA sequence: TGCAGTGCAGCCACCTCGGTAGATGAGCAGTTCTTC. Amino acid sequence: CSAATSVDEQFF.

V usage is TRBV5-6 and J usage is TRBJ1-1, with D possibly matching TRBD1 (6 bases). The CDR3 covers 15 residues. Germline V lookup: CDR1 SGHDT, CDR2 YYEEEE. The V end was cut by 0 bases, the J end by 0 bases, with 9 bases between. CDR3 nucleotide sequence: TGTGCCAGCAGCTTGGGACAGGTGTTGAACACTGAAGCTTTCTTT. Translation gives CASSLGQVLNTEAFF. Full variable domain (outside the CDR3, taken from reference TRBV5-6 and TRBJ1-1): DAGVTQSPTHLIKTRGQQVTLRCSPKSGHDTVSWYQQALGQGPQFIFQYYEEEERQRGNFPDRFSGHQFPNYSSELNVNALLLGDSALYLCASSLGQVLNTEAFFGQGTRLTVV.

This clonotype was seen at least ten times. The chain couples TRBV28 to TRBJ2-7; no clear D. This CDR3 has 12 residues. V was trimmed by 3 bases and J by 2 bases, leaving 5 bases between them. Germline values: CDR1 MDHEN, CDR2 SYDVKM. Written as DNA, the CDR3 is TGTGCCAGCAGTTTCTCAACCTACGAGCAGTACTTC. Amino acids: CASSFSTYEQYF.

This chain joins TRBV5-1 and TRBJ1-6; D is possibly TRBD1 (6 bases). Germline CDR1 is SGHRS and CDR2 is YFSETQ. CDR3 length equals 15 residues. The V and J ends lost 4 bases and 5 bases respectively, with 13 bases between them. CDR3 sequence: CASSRGGPDNSPLHF. The CDR3 nucleotides are TGCGCCAGCAGCAGAGGGGGACCCGATAATTCACCCCTCCACTTT.

This clonotype was seen a handful of times. The rearrangement joins TRBV12-3 or TRBV12-4 to TRBJ2-3; 9 bases match TRBD2. Losses at the gene ends were 9 bases for V and 9 bases for J; bases not matched to a gene: 16. This CDR3 spans 15 amino acids. The DNA for the CDR3 is TGTGCCAGTACAGCGGGGGGACTAGCAAGTCAGACGCAGTATTTT. Translating it yields CASTAGGLASQTQYF.

This clonotype was counted a few times. The rearrangement links TRBV20-1 to TRBJ2-1; D is uncertain. The V and J ends lost 6 bases and 0 bases respectively, with 21 bases between them. Germline V CDR1 and CDR2: DFQATT, SNEGSKA (reference sequence). The CDR3 is 17 residues long. DNA for the CDR3: TGCAGTGCCGACTCGTACGATGTCGCCAGCTCCTACAATGAGCAGTTCTTC. Residues: CSADSYDVASSYNEQFF.

The V call is TRBV28, the J call TRBJ2-5; 9 bases align to TRBD2. The CDR3 has 21 residues. Trimming at V came to 3 bases and at J to 11 bases, leaving 31 bases not matched to a gene. Germline loops: CDR1 MDHEN, CDR2 SYDVKM. DNA of the CDR3: TGTGCCAGCAGTTTTCCAATGACACGTCCCCCGGGTAGCGGGGGCTACAATGAGCAGTACTTC. Protein product: CASSFPMTRPPGSGGYNEQYF. The full variable domain, completed using reference TRBV28 and TRBJ2-5, is DVKVTQSSRYLVKRTGEKVFLECVQDMDHENMFWYRQDPGLGLRLIYFSYDVKMKEKGDIPEGYSVSREKKERFSLILESASTNQTSMYLCASSFPMTRPPGSGGYNEQYFGPGTRLLVL.

The chain has TRBV5-1 and TRBJ2-7; 9 nucleotides align to TRBD2. The CDR3 has 15 amino acids. Germline V lookup: CDR1 SGHRS, CDR2 YFSETQ. J lost 6 bases, V lost 3 bases, and 10 bases had no gene match. CDR3 in amino acids: CASSYLAGGPSEQYF. The CDR3 DNA sequence: TGCGCCAGCAGCTACTTGGCGGGAGGGCCGTCCGAGCAGTACTTC. Filled out from reference TRBV5-1 and TRBJ2-7, the complete variable domain reads KAGVTQTPRYLIKTRGQQVTLSCSPISGHRSVSWYQQTPGQGLQFLFEYFSETQRNKGNFPGRFSGRQFSNSRSEMNVSTLELGDSALYLCASSYLAGGPSEQYFGPGTRLTVT.

CDR3 loop: CSARDSGRVETQYF. DNA of the CDR3: TGCAGTGCTAGAGATAGCGGGAGAGTCGAGACCCAGTACTTC. The V call is TRBV20-1, the J call TRBJ2-5; the match to TRBD2 covers 9 bases. With 0 bases clipped from V and 5 bases from J, the junction kept 4 bases outside the gene matches. This CDR3 is 14 amino acids long. Germline CDR1 DFQATT, CDR2 SNEGSKA (reference sequence).

This chain uses TRBV5-1 with TRBJ2-5; D remains ambiguous. Trimming pared 4 bases from V and 13 bases from J, leaving 17 bases between. Germline CDR1 is SGHRS and CDR2 is YFSETQ. The CDR3 is 12 residues long. DNA for the CDR3: TGCGCCAGCAGCATCCGCAATGTCGGGTGGTACTTC. Residues: CASSIRNVGWYF.

The genes are TRBV3-1 and TRBJ1-4; D gene ambiguous. CDR3 length: 15 amino acids. V dropped 4 bases and J dropped 6 bases, with 15 bases sitting between them. Germline CDR1 and CDR2: LGHDT and YNNKEL (reference sequence). The CDR3 spells CASSPVWGSDEKLFF. Here the CDR3 DNA reads TGTGCCAGCAGCCCAGTTTGGGGTTCGGATGAAAAACTGTTTTTT.

The chain joins TRBV20-1 to TRBJ2-1; weak D call: TRBD1 (5 bases). This CDR3 has 14 residues. From germline, CDR1 is DFQATT and CDR2 SNEGSKA (reference sequence). V was shortened by 6 bases and J by 0 bases, with 12 bases between the two germline ends. The CDR3 spells CSAVKGYSYNEQFF. The CDR3, as DNA: TGCAGTGCCGTGAAGGGGTACTCCTACAATGAGCAGTTCTTC.

For this clonotype: One junction end disagrees with the germline gene, perhaps due to a read error. The rearrangement links TRBV7-8 to TRBJ2-1; perhaps TRBD2 as D (6 bases). Germline CDR1 SGHVS, CDR2 FQNEAQ. The CDR3 extends over 14 amino acids. The DNA of the CDR3 is TGTGCCAGCAGCTTGACTAGTTCCTACAATGGGCAGTTCTTC. It yields the protein CASSLTSSYNGQFF.

This sequence joins TRBV20-1 and TRBJ2-3; D is tentatively TRBD1 or TRBD2 (5 bases each). CDR1 is DFQATT, CDR2 SNEGSKA, per germline (reference sequence). V was trimmed by 0 bases and J by 1 base, leaving 11 bases between them. This CDR3 is 15 amino acids long. The CDR3 region has the DNA TGCAGTGCTAGAGATACACGGGGACGCACAGATACGCAGTATTTT. Amino acid sequence: CSARDTRGRTDTQYF.